Presented here are 8 T cell receptor beta chains from one specimen sequenced in a study of lymphopenia after photon versus proton radiotherapy. Libraries were prepared by immunoSEQ multiplex PCR; TCRdb keeps only in-frame clonotypes and omits some of them. The sample lists approximately 17,000 clones; 90% to 95% were seen once. The sequences come from peripheral blood, collected from a patient treated with photon-based radiotherapy. These receptors all stem from a man between 60 and 75 years old with pancreatic cancer.

J is TRBJ1-4 and V is TRBV30, with a possible D match to TRBD1 (5 bases). The CDR3 has 16 amino acids. Germline-derived CDR1 and CDR2 are GTSNPN and SVGIG (reference sequence). Deletions cut 1 base from V and 7 bases from J, with 19 bases between. CDR3 in amino acids: CAWSDTGGRIGEKLFF. The CDR3 DNA reads TGTGCCTGGAGTGACACAGGAGGTCGAATCGGTGAAAAACTGTTTTTT.

The rearrangement links TRBV18 to TRBJ2-3; D is unresolved. This CDR3 has 16 amino acids. Looked up from germline, CDR1 is KGHSH and CDR2 is LQKENI. Deletions cut 3 bases from V and 1 base from J, with 14 bases between. The CDR3 DNA sequence: TGTGCCAGCTCACCGCGCCTTTATTCGGGCACAGATACGCAGTATTTT. Amino acids: CASSPRLYSGTDTQYF.

This clone was seen only a few times. The chain has TRBV28 and TRBJ1-2; TRBD1 matches at 8 bases. The CDR3 is 12 residues long. V gave up 10 bases and J gave up 8 bases; unmatched junction bases: 9. CDR1 is MDHEN, CDR2 SYDVKM, per germline. This CDR3 reads CAIGTGSGGYTF. The CDR3 DNA follows: TGTGCCATTGGGACAGGCAGCGGAGGCTACACCTTC.

The chain carries TRBV25-1 and TRBJ1-4; 12 nucleotides match TRBD1. CDR1 is MGHDK and CDR2 is SYGVNS in the germline V gene. The junction had 6 bases not matched to a gene; V was cut back by 0 bases and J by 7 bases. The CDR3 runs 17 residues. CDR3 sequence (DNA): TGTGCCAGCAGTGAATATATGGGGACAGGGGGCGGTGAAAAACTGTTTTTT. Its translation: CASSEYMGTGGGEKLFF.

CDR3 sequence (DNA): TGTGCCAGCAGCCTGGGACATGACACTGAAGCTTTCTTT. This sequence encodes CASSLGHDTEAFF. The chain is built from TRBV7-9 and TRBJ1-1, with D possibly matching TRBD1 (6 bases). The germline V gene has CDR1 SEHNR and CDR2 FQNEAQ (reference sequence). V shed 5 bases and J shed 3 bases, with 10 bases lying between them. The CDR3 has 13 amino acids. The entire variable domain, with the rest obtained from reference TRBV7-9 and TRBJ1-1, is as follows: DTGVSQNPRHKITKRGQNVTFRCDPISEHNRLYWYRQTLGQGPEFLTYFQNEAQLEKSRLLSDRFSAERPKGSFSTLEIQRTEQGDSAMYLCASSLGHDTEAFFGQGTRLTVV.

The rearrangement uses TRBV6-6 and TRBJ2-5; TRBD1 agrees at 7 bases. Germline CDR1 is MNHNY and CDR2 is SVGAGI (reference sequence). This CDR3 comprises 14 residues. After removal of 5 bases from V and 0 bases from J, the junction contained 3 bases not matched to a gene. This chain's CDR3 is CASSPTGYQETQYF. The CDR3 DNA reads TGTGCCAGCAGTCCGACAGGGTACCAAGAGACCCAGTACTTC.

The chain carries TRBV7-2 and TRBJ1-3, with D unclear. V lost 1 base and J 5 bases, leaving 12 bases between the germline ends. CDR3 length equals 15 residues. Germline CDR1 and CDR2: SGHTA and FQGNSA. In nucleotides, the CDR3 is TGTGCCAGCAGCTTAGAAGTCGGAGCAAGAAACACCATATATTTT. This translates into CASSLEVGARNTIYF.

The J gene is TRBJ2-5, the V gene TRBV7-9, with D perhaps being TRBD1 or TRBD2 (6 bases each). Trimming pared 11 bases from V and 4 bases from J, leaving 26 bases between. This CDR3 contains 16 residues. Per the germline V gene, CDR1 is SEHNR and CDR2 is FQNEAQ (reference sequence). This CDR3 reads CAGTPGPPGALETQYF. The CDR3 nucleotides read TGTGCCGGCACTCCGGGCCCGCCGGGGGCCCTAGAGACCCAGTACTTC.